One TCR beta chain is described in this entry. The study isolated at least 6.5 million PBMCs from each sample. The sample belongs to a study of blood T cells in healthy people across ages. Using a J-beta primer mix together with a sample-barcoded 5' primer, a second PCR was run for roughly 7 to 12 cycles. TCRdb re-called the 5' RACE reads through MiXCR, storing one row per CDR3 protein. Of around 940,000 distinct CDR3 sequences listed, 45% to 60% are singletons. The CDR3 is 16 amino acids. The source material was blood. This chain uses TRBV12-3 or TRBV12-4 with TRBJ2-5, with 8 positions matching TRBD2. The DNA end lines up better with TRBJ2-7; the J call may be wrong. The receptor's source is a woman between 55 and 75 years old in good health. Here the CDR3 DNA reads TGTGCCAGCAGCCAAACCCGGACTAGCACCAGCTACGAGCAGTACTTC. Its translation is CASSQTRTSTSYEQYF.